Shown below are 23 T cell receptor beta chains from a single sample sequenced in a study of cytomegalovirus exposure and HLA in healthy donors (dated by TCRdb to 2016 to 2017). The method was the immunoSEQ multiplex PCR assay. TCRdb obtained this table from immuneACCESS and retained in-frame rearrangements with V and J assigned. These tables miss some clones; where compared with another copy, unresolved V genes account for less than half of the shortfall, and the remainder is unexplained. This sample gives approximately 180,000 clones in total; about 83% of them show up just once. The ten largest clones take up roughly 1.5% of the sample. The specimen was PBMCs. Receptors originate from a woman younger than 35 in good health and CMV-seronegative.

The rearrangement uses TRBV18 and TRBJ2-1; 7 nucleotides agree with TRBD1. The V gene's germline CDR1 is KGHSH and CDR2 LQKENI. The CDR3 extends over 17 amino acids. With V trimmed by 0 bases and J by 1 base, 6 bases remained unmatched. CDR3 sequence: CASSPPSLQGSYNEQFF. CDR3 DNA: TGTGCCAGCTCACCACCGAGTCTACAGGGGTCCTACAATGAGCAGTTCTTC.

V usage is TRBV23-1 and J usage is TRBJ2-7; 11 nucleotides align to TRBD1. TRBV23-1 is an open reading frame whose function is uncertain. This CDR3 is built from 15 residues. The junction had 6 bases not matched to a gene; V was cut back by 6 bases and J by 2 bases. CDR3 amino acids: CASSIRDRGTYEQYF. The CDR3 nucleotides read TGCGCCAGCAGCATCCGGGACAGGGGGACCTACGAGCAGTACTTC.

The V gene is TRBV5-6, the J gene TRBJ2-5, with 9 bases aligning to TRBD1. Trimming cost V 4 bases and J 5 bases; bases outside gene matches: 9. The CDR3 consists of 15 residues. Looked up from germline, CDR1 is SGHDT and CDR2 is YYEEEE. Here the CDR3 reads CASSPWTGVRETQYF. The CDR3 bases are TGTGCCAGCAGCCCCTGGACAGGGGTAAGGGAGACCCAGTACTTC.

In its sample, this clone was seen once. The rearrangement uses TRBV5-1 and TRBJ2-1; TRBD1 agrees at 9 bases. Germline V gene lookup returns CDR1 SGHRS and CDR2 YFSETQ. V shed 3 bases, J shed 1 base, and the junction held 11 bases outside the gene matches. This CDR3 is 18 amino acids long. In DNA form, the CDR3 reads TGCGCCAGCAGCTCAGGCGGGACAGGGTTTCGGTCCTACAATGAGCAGTTCTTC. Its protein is CASSSGGTGFRSYNEQFF.

The chain joins TRBV27 to TRBJ2-7; 8 bases line up with TRBD1. The ends lost 4 bases at V and 2 bases at J; junction bases unmatched: 4. The CDR3 is 14 amino acids. Germline V gene lookup returns CDR1 MNHEY and CDR2 SMNVEV (reference sequence). The CDR3 nucleotides are TGTGCCAGCAGTTACGGACAGGGTACCTACGAGCAGTACTTC. It translates to CASSYGQGTYEQYF.

This chain uses TRBV6-1 with TRBJ1-5; 10 nucleotides align to TRBD1. V gave up 3 bases and J gave up 6 bases; unmatched junction bases: 2. Germline CDR1 reads MNHNS; CDR2 reads SASEGT. This CDR3 spans 14 amino acids. The CDR3 DNA reads as TGTGCCAGCAGTGAGACAGGGGGCGGTCAGCCCCAGCATTTT. This codes for CASSETGGGQPQHF.

V usage is TRBV7-9 and J usage is TRBJ2-1; 10 nucleotides agree with TRBD1. The CDR3 is 15 residues long. V was clipped by 11 bases and J by 0 bases; unmatched bases: 7. CDR1 and CDR2 from the germline V gene are SEHNR and FQNEAQ (reference sequence). This CDR3 is CAGTGAKSSYNEQFF. As DNA, the CDR3 is TGTGCCGGGACAGGGGCGAAGAGCTCCTACAATGAGCAGTTCTTC. The variable domain in full, with the rest retrieved from reference TRBV7-9 and TRBJ2-1, is DTGVSQNPRHKITKRGQNVTFRCDPISEHNRLYWYRQTLGQGPEFLTYFQNEAQLEKSRLLSDRFSAERPKGSFSTLEIQRTEQGDSAMYLCAGTGAKSSYNEQFFGPGTRLTVL.

V usage is TRBV19 and J usage is TRBJ2-2, with D possibly TRBD2 on 7 matching bases. This CDR3 comprises 15 residues. CDR1 and CDR2 (germline): LNHDA, SQIVND (reference sequence). The V end lost 8 bases, the J end lost 6 bases, and 19 bases lay between the germline ends. CDR3 nucleotides: TGTGCCAGTTGGCCGGGGGGCAGCAGTGCCGGGGAGCTGTTTTTT. It translates to CASWPGGSSAGELFF.

The chain has TRBV7-3 and TRBJ2-3; maybe TRBD2 (5 bases). The V and J ends lost 5 bases and 0 bases respectively, with 12 bases between them. CDR3 length equals 15 residues. The germline V gene encodes CDR1 SGHTA and CDR2 FQGTGA. CDR3 protein: CASSGYRGSTDTQYF. The CDR3 DNA follows: TGTGCCAGCAGCGGGTATCGGGGTAGCACAGATACGCAGTATTTT.

V gene TRBV5-1 combines with J gene TRBJ2-3; the match to TRBD2 covers 10 bases. The V gene end was trimmed by 2 bases and the J gene end by 2 bases; junction bases not matched to a gene: 14. This CDR3 has 19 residues. In germline, CDR1 is SGHRS, CDR2 YFSETQ. CDR3 nucleotides: TGCGCCAGCAGCTTACGAACCCGAACCGGACTAGCGGACACAGATACGCAGTATTTT. Protein: CASSLRTRTGLADTDTQYF.

This clone has a single count. CDR3 DNA sequence: TGTGCCAGCAGTTTATCGAGCGTGGCTAGCAGACACGACTACAATGAGCAGTTCTTC. Translation: CASSLSSVASRHDYNEQFF. The chain couples TRBV27 to TRBJ2-1, with a tentative D call TRBD2 (5 bases). V lost 0 bases, J lost 3 bases, and 21 bases lay in between. From germline, CDR1 is MNHEY and CDR2 SMNVEV (reference sequence). The CDR3 loop spans 19 amino acids.

This chain uses TRBV9 with TRBJ2-1, with D possibly being TRBD2 (6 bases). This CDR3 region has 14 residues. V gave up 2 bases and J gave up 12 bases, with 18 bases separating them. Germline lookup yields CDR1 SGDLS and CDR2 YYNGEE. CDR3 DNA sequence: TGTGCCAGCAGCGTTATAGGGACTCCGGGCTGGCAGTTCTTC. Translating gives CASSVIGTPGWQFF.

The chain joins TRBV5-1 to TRBJ2-2; a weak D match, TRBD2 (6 bases). The germline V gene encodes CDR1 SGHRS and CDR2 YFSETQ. V was pared by 0 bases and J by 3 bases, with 21 bases between. There are 19 residues in the CDR3. For the CDR3, the DNA is TGCGCCAGCAGCTTGGAAGGGACTTCTCCCCGAGGGGACACCGGGGAGCTGTTTTTT. Its protein product is CASSLEGTSPRGDTGELFF.

The chain employs TRBV9 and TRBJ2-3, with D perhaps matching TRBD1 (5 bases). Germline V gene sequence: CDR1 SGDLS, CDR2 YYNGEE. The CDR3 runs 15 residues. V was pared by 4 bases and J by 0 bases, with 12 bases between. CDR3 nucleotide sequence: TGTGCCAGCAGCTATAGGGGATATAGCACAGATACGCAGTATTTT. It is translated as CASSYRGYSTDTQYF.

The rearrangement uses TRBV2 and TRBJ2-5; the match to TRBD1 covers 10 bases. Trimming cost V 5 bases and J 5 bases; bases outside gene matches: 14. Germline V gives CDR1 SNHLY, CDR2 FYNNEI. The CDR3 length is 17 residues. CDR3 DNA sequence: TGTGCCAGCAGTTTTGACAGGGGGCCTCCTATTAGGGAGACCCAGTACTTC. It translates to CASSFDRGPPIRETQYF.

The V and J genes are TRBV25-1 and TRBJ2-1, with TRBD2 matching over 15 bases. The CDR3 sequence is 15 residues long. Germline V gene lookup returns CDR1 MGHDK and CDR2 SYGVNS. Trimming removed 7 bases from V and 9 bases from J; junction bases left unmatched: 7. CDR3 region: CASKLPGLAGGEQFF. CDR3 nucleotides: TGTGCCAGCAAGCTTCCGGGACTAGCGGGAGGTGAGCAGTTCTTC.

The chain has TRBV11-2 and TRBJ1-4; a possible D gene is TRBD1 (5 bases). Germline assignment: CDR1 SGHAT and CDR2 FQNNGV. Deletions cut 1 base from V and 6 bases from J, with 12 bases between. The CDR3 is 15 amino acids. The CDR3 region is CASSLGGREDEKLFF. CDR3 DNA: TGTGCCAGCAGCTTAGGCGGCAGGGAGGATGAAAAACTGTTTTTT.

The chain uses TRBV6-5 and TRBJ2-7; 9 nucleotides line up with TRBD1. The germline V gene encodes CDR1 MNHEY and CDR2 SVGAGI. This CDR3 contains 15 residues. Trimming at V came to 0 bases and at J to 9 bases, leaving 9 bases not matched to a gene. The CDR3 DNA is TGTGCCAGCAGTTACTCCGGGACAGGGTTAGCCTTGCAGTACTTC. This encodes CASSYSGTGLALQYF.

The J gene is TRBJ2-2, the V gene TRBV10-1; 12 nucleotides match TRBD2. The CDR3 is made up of 16 amino acids. In germline, CDR1 is WNHNN, CDR2 SYGVQD (reference sequence). Trimming at V came to 5 bases and at J to 5 bases, leaving 6 bases not matched to a gene. The CDR3 region is CASSPTSGGGTGELFF. The CDR3 nucleotides read TGCGCCAGCAGTCCGACTAGCGGGGGCGGGACCGGGGAGCTGTTTTTT.

V gene TRBV15 combines with J gene TRBJ2-5, with 12 positions matching TRBD2. Per the germline V gene, CDR1 is LNHNV and CDR2 is YYDKDF (reference sequence). There are 16 residues in the CDR3. V lost 4 bases, J lost 4 bases, and 7 bases stayed unmatched. CDR3 sequence: CATSTMTSGRGETQYF. CDR3 bases: TGTGCCACCAGCACCATGACTAGCGGGAGAGGAGAGACCCAGTACTTC.

The CDR3 bases are TGTGCCAGCAGCTTATCGAGAGCAGATACGCAGTATTTT. The encoded protein is CASSLSRADTQYF. J is TRBJ2-3 and V is TRBV7-9; D remains ambiguous. This CDR3 has 13 amino acids. Trimming cost V 2 bases and J 4 bases, with 7 bases left between them. The V gene's germline CDR1 is SEHNR and CDR2 FQNEAQ (reference sequence). The complete variable domain, with remaining parts taken from reference TRBV7-9 and TRBJ2-3, reads DTGVSQNPRHKITKRGQNVTFRCDPISEHNRLYWYRQTLGQGPEFLTYFQNEAQLEKSRLLSDRFSAERPKGSFSTLEIQRTEQGDSAMYLCASSLSRADTQYFGPGTRLTVL.

The chain recombines TRBV2 with TRBJ1-2; D unclear. V lost 3 bases and J 2 bases, leaving 16 bases between the germline ends. CDR3 length: 16 amino acids. The germline V gene has CDR1 SNHLY and CDR2 FYNNEI. CDR3 protein: CASSEAPNRLNYGYTF. CDR3 nucleotides: TGTGCCAGCAGTGAGGCCCCCAACCGATTAAACTATGGCTACACCTTC.

V is TRBV5-1 and J is TRBJ2-3, with 8 bases matching TRBD2. The V gene's germline CDR1 is SGHRS and CDR2 YFSETQ. The CDR3 runs 15 residues. V dropped 4 bases and J dropped 0; count of bases not matched to a gene: 4. CDR3 protein: CASSRLASSTDTQYF. The CDR3 DNA follows: TGCGCCAGCAGCCGACTAGCGTCTAGCACAGATACGCAGTATTTT. The variable domain in full, with the rest retrieved from reference TRBV5-1 and TRBJ2-3, is KAGVTQTPRYLIKTRGQQVTLSCSPISGHRSVSWYQQTPGQGLQFLFEYFSETQRNKGNFPGRFSGRQFSNSRSEMNVSTLELGDSALYLCASSRLASSTDTQYFGPGTRLTVL.